The clone carrying this T cell receptor beta chain was observed many times. Its specificity is unknown. It was around 10 ml of fresh peripheral blood that supplied the PBMCs. This sample was taken from a study of T cells in Graves' hyperthyroidism and ophthalmopathy. Study results and caveats: A model using 13 V-J features told ophthalmopathy apart from stable hyperthyroidism. Within blood appeared most thyroid clonotypes that had expanded above 0.001.

TCR beta CDR3 regions were amplified from RNA. HTBI primers drove first-round RT-PCR of the TCR CDR3. TCRdb re-called the multiplex PCR reads with MiXCR, one entry per CDR3 protein. Among roughly 240,000 distinct CDR3 sequences listed, roughly 15% were seen once. The specimen sequenced was blood. The source is a woman aged 18-29 years with Graves' ophthalmopathy.

The CDR3 nucleotides read TGCAGCGTGGACGGCTCGGAGCAGTACTTC. It codes for CSVDGSEQYF. The chain has TRBV29-1 and TRBJ2-7; D gene unclear. V shed 6 bases and J shed 7 bases, with 10 bases lying between them. Germline assignment: CDR1 SQVTM and CDR2 ANQGSEA. The CDR3 runs to 10 residues.